This T cell receptor (beta chain) was sequenced in a study of PD-1 blockade in classical Hodgkin lymphoma. Study-wide findings and caveats: Possibly reflecting disease activity or prior therapy, repertoire differences have causes that remain undefined.

CDR3 length: 21 amino acids. The V and J ends lost 0 bases and 2 bases, in that order; junction bases with no gene match: 13. Germline V lookup: CDR1 MGHRA, CDR2 YSYEKL. Points on this clone: Its antigen is as yet unknown.

With no exception, relapse followed autologous stem cell transplantation in all patients, and brentuximab vedotin exposure varied. Profiled with immunoSEQ multiplex PCR; TCRdb holds only in-frame clones, not every one. Here the sample spans around 100,000 clones, roughly 90% being singletons. This TCR was sampled from a human donor with classical Hodgkin lymphoma. The material was peripheral blood mononuclear cells (PBMCs), obtained before the second cycle of nivolumab. V and J are TRBV4-1 and TRBJ2-1; 13 bases fit TRBD2. The chain's CDR3 is CASSQDRPRLAGGPAYNEQFF. CDR3 in DNA: TGCGCCAGCAGCCAAGATCGGCCGAGACTAGCGGGGGGCCCGGCCTACAATGAGCAGTTCTTC.